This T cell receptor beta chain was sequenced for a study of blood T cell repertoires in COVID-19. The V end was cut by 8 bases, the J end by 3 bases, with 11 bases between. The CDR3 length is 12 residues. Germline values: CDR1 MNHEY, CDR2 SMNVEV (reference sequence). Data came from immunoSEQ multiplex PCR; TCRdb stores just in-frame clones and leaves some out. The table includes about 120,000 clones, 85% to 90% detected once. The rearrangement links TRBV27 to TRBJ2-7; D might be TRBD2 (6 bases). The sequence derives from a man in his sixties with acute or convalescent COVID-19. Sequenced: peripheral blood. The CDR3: CASGGTLYEQYF. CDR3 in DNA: TGTGCCAGCGGGGGGACCCTCTACGAGCAGTACTTC.